What follows describes a single TCR beta chain. Deletions cut 4 bases from V and 6 bases from J, with 15 bases between. This CDR3 is 14 amino acids long. The germline gives CDR1 SQVTM, CDR2 ANQGSEA. The data belong to a study of blood T cell repertoires in COVID-19. Study background: The samples span acute and convalescent COVID-19 from the United States, Italy and Spain. In each case, the material was cDNA or gDNA derived from T cells, B-cell-depleted T cells, or PBMCs.

In the original workflow: Estimation of nucleated cell counts was performed using reference gene primer amplification. Assay: immunoSEQ multiplex PCR; the TCRdb copy retains only in-frame clones and omits some. V and J calls and clone size are those listed in that table; D and trimming were worked out from the DNA. Of approximately 200,000 clones in the sample, approximately 88% were seen once. The sequenced material came from peripheral blood. The TCR sequence derives from a woman in her twenties or thirties with acute or convalescent COVID-19. The chain carries TRBV29-1 and TRBJ2-2, with a tentative D call TRBD2 (6 bases). DNA of the CDR3: TGCAGCGTTGGACTAGTAGGGAGGTCCGGGGAGCTGTTTTTT. Residues: CSVGLVGRSGELFF.